This T cell receptor beta chain was identified in a study of CD8 T cells in Susac syndrome. Germline V gives CDR1 DFQATT, CDR2 SNEGSKA (reference sequence). The length of the CDR3 is 12 residues. Deletions cut 1 base from V and 8 bases from J, with 9 bases between. After extraction with the RNeasy kit, about 0.5 to 1 ug of the RNA was reverse transcribed using random hexamers. The amplification used immunoSEQ multiplex PCR on TCR beta CDR3; it spanned 54 Vbeta and 13 Jbeta. TCRdb fed the immunoSEQ multiplex PCR reads into MiXCR, producing one record per CDR3 protein. The top ten hold approximately 0.099% of the sample, which has approximately 180,000 distinct CDR3 sequences, roughly 94% seen once. This clonotype is a singleton in its sample. CD8+ and CD4+ blood T cells underwent TCR beta sequencing. Isolation of CD8+ and CD4+ T cells was performed negatively, whereas enrichment of TEMRA cells was done by FACS.

The gene calls are TRBV20-1 and TRBJ2-1, with D possibly matching TRBD2 (5 bases). The sequenced sample was CD4+ T cells from PBMCs. This clonotype was obtained from a human donor with Susac syndrome. The CDR3 here is CSARASFYEQFF. The CDR3 nucleotides are TGCAGTGCTAGAGCTAGCTTCTATGAGCAGTTCTTC.